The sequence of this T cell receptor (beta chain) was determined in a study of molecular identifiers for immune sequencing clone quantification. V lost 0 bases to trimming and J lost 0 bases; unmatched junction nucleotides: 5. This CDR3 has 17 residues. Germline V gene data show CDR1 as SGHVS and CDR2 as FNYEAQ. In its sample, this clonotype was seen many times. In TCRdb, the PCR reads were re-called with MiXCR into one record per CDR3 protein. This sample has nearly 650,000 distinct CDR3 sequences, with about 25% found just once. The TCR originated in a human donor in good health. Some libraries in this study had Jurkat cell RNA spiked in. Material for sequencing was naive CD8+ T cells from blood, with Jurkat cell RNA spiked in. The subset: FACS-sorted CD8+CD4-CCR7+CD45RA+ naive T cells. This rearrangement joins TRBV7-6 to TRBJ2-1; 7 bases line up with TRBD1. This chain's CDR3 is CASSLAPGQSSYNEQFF. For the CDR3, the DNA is TGTGCCAGCAGCTTAGCCCCGGGACAGAGCTCCTACAATGAGCAGTTCTTC. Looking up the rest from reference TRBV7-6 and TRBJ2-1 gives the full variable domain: GAGVSQSPRYKVTKRGQDVALRCDPISGHVSLYWYRQALGQGPEFLTYFNYEAQQDKSGLPNDRFSAERPEGSISTLTIQRTEQRDSAMYRCASSLAPGQSSYNEQFFGPGTRLTVL.